This passage covers 3 T cell receptor beta chains from one sample sequenced in a study of blood T cell repertoires in COVID-19. Sequencing was performed with immunoSEQ multiplex PCR; in TCRdb, only in-frame clones are kept and a portion is missing. This sample has some 250,000 clones, with approximately 85% found just once. The sample was peripheral blood. These receptors were taken from a woman aged 25 to 45 with acute or convalescent COVID-19.

V gene TRBV2 combines with J gene TRBJ2-3; no firm D call. Germline assignment: CDR1 SNHLY and CDR2 FYNNEI. CDR3 length equals 15 residues. Trimming shortened V by 4 bases and J by 0 bases, and 11 bases separated the two germline ends. The CDR3: CASSVGGSSTDTQYF. CDR3 nucleotide sequence: TGTGCCAGCAGTGTAGGCGGTTCTAGCACAGATACGCAGTATTTT.

The rearrangement uses TRBV2 and TRBJ1-5; D gene uncertain. CDR1 is SNHLY and CDR2 is FYNNEI in the germline V gene. This CDR3 is built from 13 residues. Trimming pared 3 bases from V and 9 bases from J, leaving 12 bases between. DNA for the CDR3: TGTGCCAGCAGTGATGATGGCCTTTGGCCCCAGCATTTT. Translation: CASSDDGLWPQHF.

This chain joins TRBV27 and TRBJ2-1; 9 bases agree with TRBD2. Trimming removed 5 bases from V and 7 bases from J; junction bases left unmatched: 12. The germline V gene has CDR1 MNHEY and CDR2 SMNVEV (reference sequence). The CDR3 is made up of 16 amino acids. In DNA form, the CDR3 reads TGTGCCAGCAGTCCCCGGCAATTAGCGGGAGTAAATGAGCAGTTCTTC. This sequence encodes CASSPRQLAGVNEQFF.